The 6 T cell receptor beta chains given below trace back to one sample, sequenced in a study of T cells in Graves' hyperthyroidism and ophthalmopathy. Authors of the study amplified TCR beta CDR3 regions from RNA transcripts. The study used the HTBI primer set for a first-round RT-PCR of the TCR CDR3. TCRdb ran MiXCR on the multiplex PCR reads and lists one entry per CDR3 protein. The sample lists more than 500,000 distinct CDR3 sequences; about 16% were seen once. Sequenced sample: blood. These receptors were obtained from a woman in her twenties or thirties with Graves' ophthalmopathy.

The table lists this clonotype with many counts. The chain employs TRBV5-1 and TRBJ2-7; D perhaps matches TRBD2 (5 bases). Germline assignment: CDR1 SGHRS and CDR2 YFSETQ. The CDR3 is made up of 13 amino acids. V gave up 6 bases and J gave up 0 bases, with 10 bases separating them. CDR3 residues: CASTLDFSYEQYF. CDR3 coding DNA: TGCGCCAGCACCCTGGACTTCTCCTACGAGCAGTACTTC.

Only a few counts were recorded for this clonotype. This chain joins TRBV6-2 or TRBV6-3 and TRBJ2-5; either TRBD1 or TRBD2 may supply D (5 bases each). Germline V lookup: CDR1 MNHEY, CDR2 SVGEGT. This CDR3 spans 16 amino acids. V was shortened by 2 bases and J by 1 base, with 14 bases between the two germline ends. CDR3 region: CASSYRDRNFQETQYF. The CDR3 nucleotides are TGTGCCAGCAGTTACCGGGACCGAAACTTCCAAGAGACCCAGTACTTC.

This clonotype has just one count. The chain recombines TRBV9 with TRBJ1-1, with no clear D. The CDR3 is 14 amino acids. CDR1 SGDLS and CDR2 YYNGEE come from the germline V gene. The V end lost 0 bases, the J end lost 5 bases, and 11 bases lay between the germline ends. CDR3 nucleotides: TGTGCCAGCAGCGTAGTTCCCCGGGCTACTGAAGCTTTCTTT. Protein product: CASSVVPRATEAFF.

This clonotype has a handful of counts. The chain is built from TRBV7-8 and TRBJ1-5, with TRBD1 matching 7 bases. This CDR3 is built from 17 residues. Germline V lookup: CDR1 SGHVS, CDR2 FQNEAQ. V trimming: 4 bases; J trimming: 0 bases; junction bases outside the gene matches: 9. CDR3 coding DNA: TGTGCCAGCAGCTCGCAGACAGGGAGCTATAGCAATCAGCCCCAGCATTTT. It yields the protein CASSSQTGSYSNQPQHF.

This clonotype was seen a handful of times. The rearrangement uses TRBV20-1 and TRBJ2-1; 8 nucleotides agree with TRBD2. V was clipped by 4 bases and J by 6 bases; unmatched bases: 8. This CDR3 is 14 amino acids long. Germline CDR1 is DFQATT and CDR2 is SNEGSKA (reference sequence). The CDR3 sequence is CSAITGRGANEQFF. In DNA, the CDR3 is TGCAGTGCTATAACAGGGCGGGGGGCCAATGAGCAGTTCTTC.

In its sample, this clonotype was seen many times. V usage is TRBV7-2 and J usage is TRBJ2-7, with 8 nucleotides matching TRBD2. CDR3 length equals 13 residues. Germline V gene lookup returns CDR1 SGHTA and CDR2 FQGNSA. Losses at the gene ends were 6 bases for V and 4 bases for J; bases not matched to a gene: 5. The CDR3 loop is CASSRASGYEQYF. The DNA of the CDR3 is TGTGCCAGCAGTCGGGCTAGCGGGTACGAGCAGTACTTC.